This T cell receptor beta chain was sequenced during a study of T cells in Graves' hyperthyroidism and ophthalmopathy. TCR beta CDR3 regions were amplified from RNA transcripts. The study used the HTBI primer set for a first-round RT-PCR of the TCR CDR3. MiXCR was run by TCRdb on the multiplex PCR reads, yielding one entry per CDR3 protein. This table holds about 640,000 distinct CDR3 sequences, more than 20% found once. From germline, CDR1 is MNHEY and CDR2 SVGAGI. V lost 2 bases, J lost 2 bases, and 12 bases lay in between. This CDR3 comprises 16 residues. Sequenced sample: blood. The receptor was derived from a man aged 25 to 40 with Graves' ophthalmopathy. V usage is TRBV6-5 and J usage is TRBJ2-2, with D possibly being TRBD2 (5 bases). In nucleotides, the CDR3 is TGTGCCAGCAGTTACCAGGCGGGCGTTAACACCGGGGAGCTGTTTTTT. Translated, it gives CASSYQAGVNTGELFF.